This TCR beta chain was recovered during a study of T cell responses to AZD1222 COVID-19 vaccine. The repertoire was sequenced with immunoSEQ multiplex PCR; TCRdb's copy has only in-frame clones and lacks some. The profile covers some 31,000 clones, with approximately 87% appearing a single time and about 15% taken by the ten largest. This TCR was sampled from an adult who received the AZD1222 COVID-19 vaccine. The sequenced sample was peripheral blood, obtained 28 days after the second AZD1222 dose.

The CDR3 is CASSPHRGLSNYGYTF. Here the CDR3 DNA reads TGTGCCAGCAGCCCTCACAGGGGCCTTTCTAACTATGGCTACACCTTC. The V and J genes are TRBV6-2 or TRBV6-3 and TRBJ1-2; TRBD1 matches 7 bases. V shed 6 bases and J 0 bases; nucleotides not matched to a gene: 10. In germline, CDR1 is MNHEY, CDR2 SVGEGT. The CDR3 has 16 amino acids.